This TCR beta chain was recovered during a study of sequential checkpoint blockade in melanoma. For the study at large: First-line arms were nivolumab then ipilimumab, or the reverse, randomized 1:1. TCRβ was sequenced from DNA of 75 to 95 pretreatment tumors. Study results and limitations: Clinical benefit was about 30 times likelier when tumor T-cell fraction and clonality increased. PD-L1 staining and CD8+ counts, not mutational load, tracked tumor T-cell clonality.

Trimming left V 6 bases short and J 12 bases short, with 13 bases between. The CDR3 sequence is 11 residues long. This clone was picked up a small number of times. Antigen specificity is unknown. The repertoire was sequenced with immunoSEQ multiplex PCR; TCRdb's copy has only in-frame clones and lacks some. The sample has about 5,000 clones; roughly 24% are singletons. Treatment in this sample: randomized to nivolumab then ipilimumab (arm A) or the reverse (arm B). The chain employs TRBV6-7 and TRBJ2-3; D unclear. TRBV6-7 is an ORF; its function is uncertain. The TCR was taken from a human donor with melanoma. This specimen was tumor tissue (inferred from file names), taken from a patient given nivolumab and ipilimumab in sequence. Written as DNA, the CDR3 is TGTGCCAGCAGGATTGGGCTGGCTCAGTATTTT. Translated: CASRIGLAQYF.